The TCR beta chain under discussion was sequenced for a study of control samples from healthy donors and cancer patients. TCRdb's copy holds only in-frame clones and misses some; the assay was immunoSEQ multiplex PCR. The sample shows tens of thousands of clones, around 90% of them seen only once. V lost 3 bases and J lost 4, with 6 bases in between. This CDR3 has 12 residues. The germline CDR1 and CDR2 sequences are LNHDA and SQIVND (reference sequence). The sequence was obtained from a man aged 30 to 39 with colorectal cancer. The rearrangement uses TRBV19 and TRBJ1-1; D remains ambiguous. Sequencing used PBMCs. CDR3 sequence reads: CASSIGSTEAFF. The DNA of the CDR3 is TGTGCCAGTAGTATTGGGAGCACTGAAGCTTTCTTT.